The sequence of this T cell receptor (beta chain) was determined in a study of T cell responses to AZD1222 COVID-19 vaccine. The germline CDR1 and CDR2 sequences are SGDLS and YYNGEE. The V gene lost 0 bases and the J gene lost 10 bases, with 11 bases spanning the gap. CDR3 size: 13 residues. In the case of this clone: Its antigen is not identified.

Study outcomes and limitations: Dominant CD4 TCR responses targeted spike regions 160-218 and 743-854. Compared with day 0, the breadth and depth of the Spike-specific TCR repertoire rose significantly after two doses of AZD1222. Among the donors, most were white British and more were female, and clonal diversity was possibly underestimated.

Only in-frame clones appear in the TCRdb table, and some are missing; sequencing was by immunoSEQ multiplex PCR. The sample lists 180,000 or so clones, around 88% occurring once. Source: peripheral blood, taken on day 0 of AZD1222 vaccination. This chain uses TRBV9 with TRBJ2-4, with D possibly matching TRBD2 (6 bases). The source is an adult in good health. CDR3 sequence (DNA): TGTGCCAGCAGCGTAGAATGGCGGGGAATTCAGTACTTC. Protein sequence: CASSVEWRGIQYF.